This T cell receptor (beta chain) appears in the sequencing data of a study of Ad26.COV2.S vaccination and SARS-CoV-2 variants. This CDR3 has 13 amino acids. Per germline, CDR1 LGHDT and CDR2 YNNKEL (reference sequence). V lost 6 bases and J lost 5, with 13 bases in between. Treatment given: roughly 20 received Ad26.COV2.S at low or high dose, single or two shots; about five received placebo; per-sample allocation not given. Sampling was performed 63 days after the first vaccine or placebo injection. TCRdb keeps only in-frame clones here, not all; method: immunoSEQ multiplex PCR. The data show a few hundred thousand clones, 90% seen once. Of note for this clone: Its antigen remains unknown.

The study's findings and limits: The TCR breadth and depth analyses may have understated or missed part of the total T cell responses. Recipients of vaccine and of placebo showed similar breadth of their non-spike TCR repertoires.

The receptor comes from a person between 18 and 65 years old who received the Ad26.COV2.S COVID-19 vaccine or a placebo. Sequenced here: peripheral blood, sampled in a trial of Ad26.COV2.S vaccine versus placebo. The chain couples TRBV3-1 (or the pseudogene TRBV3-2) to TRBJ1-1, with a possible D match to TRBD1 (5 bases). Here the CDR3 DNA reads TGTGCCAGCAGTCTGGGGGGGAGGACTGAAGCTTTCTTT. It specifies CASSLGGRTEAFF.